A single sample is the source of the 18 T cell receptor beta chains below, sequenced in a study of blood T cell repertoires in COVID-19 (dated by TCRdb to 2020 to 2022). The library was obtained by the immunoSEQ multiplex PCR assay. This immuneACCESS table, as held by TCRdb, lists in-frame sequences with V and J called but not all clones. Of the missing ones, under half trace to an unresolved V gene in checked studies; the others have no known cause. In this sample the table shows 200,000 to 250,000 clones, about 85% of which occur a single time. Roughly 10% of the sample is taken by the ten largest. The specimen sequenced was PBMCs or T cells enriched from blood (not recorded which). The receptors derive from a man aged 25-45 years who had recovered from COVID-19.

V gene TRBV29-1 combines with J gene TRBJ1-2; D is perhaps TRBD1 (6 bases). CDR1 is SQVTM and CDR2 is ANQGSEA in the germline V gene. CDR3 length: 14 amino acids. V was pared by 6 bases and J by 7 bases, with 21 bases between. CDR3 loop: CSVLGTGGGLGYTF. The CDR3, as DNA: TGCAGCGTCTTAGGGACCGGTGGGGGCCTTGGCTACACCTTC.

This clone has just a few counts. This rearrangement joins TRBV5-1 to TRBJ1-4; tentative D call: TRBD1 (5 bases). CDR3 length equals 14 residues. The V gene's germline CDR1 is SGHRS and CDR2 YFSETQ. With 5 bases removed from V and 1 base from J, the gap between germline ends came to 9 bases. This CDR3 reads CASRDGGTNEKLFF. CDR3 sequence (DNA): TGCGCCAGCAGGGACGGGGGAACTAATGAAAAACTGTTTTTT.

The chain combines TRBV11-2 with TRBJ1-1; 7 bases map to TRBD1. The V and J ends lost 7 bases and 1 base, in that order; junction bases with no gene match: 12. This CDR3 has 16 amino acids. CDR1 is SGHAT, CDR2 FQNNGV, per germline. The CDR3 nucleotides are TGTGCCAGCACCCCTATACAGGGGAAGGCGAACACTGAAGCTTTCTTT. It translates to CASTPIQGKANTEAFF.

The chain has TRBV7-2 and TRBJ1-3, with D maybe TRBD1 (5 bases). CDR3 length equals 19 residues. The ends were cut back, 8 bases at V and 0 bases at J, with 26 bases in the middle. Germline V gene data show CDR1 as SGHTA and CDR2 as FQGNSA. The CDR3 nucleotides read TGTGCCAGCGCCAAGGCCTCGGCAGTAGAGCAGGGCTCTGGAAACACCATATATTTT. This translates into CASAKASAVEQGSGNTIYF.

This CDR3 reads CASSIGGPADEQFF. In DNA, the CDR3 is TGTGCCAGTAGTATAGGGGGCCCCGCGGATGAGCAGTTCTTC. J is TRBJ2-1 and V is TRBV19, with a weak D call TRBD1 (5 bases). The CDR3 length is 14 residues. V dropped 1 base and J dropped 8 bases, with 12 bases sitting between them. Germline V lookup: CDR1 LNHDA, CDR2 SQIVND (reference sequence).

Worth noting for this clone: The same CDR3 can be traced to other DNA sequences in this sample. This rearrangement joins TRBV12-3 or TRBV12-4 to TRBJ1-2; a possible D gene is TRBD1 (6 bases). V was trimmed by 4 bases and J by 7 bases, leaving 10 bases between them. This CDR3 spans 12 amino acids. The CDR3 sequence is CASSSPQGGYTF. The DNA for the CDR3 is TGTGCCAGCAGTTCCCCACAGGGTGGCTACACCTTC.

The J gene is TRBJ2-7, the V gene TRBV15; the D gene is possibly TRBD2 (5 bases). CDR1 is LNHNV and CDR2 is YYDKDF in the germline V gene (reference sequence). V was pared by 5 bases and J by 6 bases, with 11 bases between. The CDR3 totals 12 residues. The CDR3 DNA reads TGTGCCACCAGCGAAAGAGGGCTCGAGCAGTACTTC. Amino acid sequence: CATSERGLEQYF.

The V gene is TRBV7-8, the J gene TRBJ2-7; TRBD1 aligns across 8 bases. CDR3 length: 15 amino acids. Germline assignment: CDR1 SGHVS and CDR2 FQNEAQ. The trim removed 3 bases at V and 4 bases at J, leaving 8 bases unmatched. Here the CDR3 reads CASSFGQGLIYEQYF. The CDR3 region has the DNA TGTGCCAGCAGCTTTGGACAGGGTCTAATTTACGAGCAGTACTTC.

The sample holds one count of this clone. The gene calls are TRBV30 and TRBJ1-5; no clear D gene. Germline loops: CDR1 GTSNPN, CDR2 SVGIG (reference sequence). CDR3 length: 14 residues. V gave up 1 base and J gave up 9 bases, with 16 bases separating them. The CDR3 reads CAWSGPATGGPQHF. The CDR3 nucleotides read TGTGCCTGGAGTGGACCAGCTACGGGTGGGCCCCAGCATTTT.

This chain connects TRBV10-3 to TRBJ1-2; D not certain. The CDR3 totals 11 residues. With 0 bases removed from V and 8 bases from J, the gap between germline ends came to 4 bases. The germline V gene encodes CDR1 ENHRY and CDR2 SYGVKD. In nucleotides, the CDR3 is TGTGCCATCAGTGAGTCCTACGGCTACACCTTC. Amino acids: CAISESYGYTF.

The V gene is TRBV7-7, the J gene TRBJ2-1; 11 nucleotides match TRBD2. Germline trimming cut 6 bases from V and 2 bases from J; bases unmatched to any gene: 6. Germline CDR1 and CDR2: SSHAT and FNYEAQ (reference sequence). The CDR3 spans 16 residues. The CDR3 loop reads CASSRSGLAAYNEQFF. The CDR3 nucleotides read TGTGCCAGCAGTAGATCGGGACTAGCGGCCTACAATGAGCAGTTCTTC. Looking up the rest from reference TRBV7-7 and TRBJ2-1 gives the full variable domain: GAGVSQSPRYKVTKRGQDVTLRCDPISSHATLYWYQQALGQGPEFLTYFNYEAQPDKSGLPSDRFSAERPEGSISTLTIQRTEQRDSAMYRCASSRSGLAAYNEQFFGPGTRLTVL.

The V gene is TRBV28, the J gene TRBJ1-2; D unresolved. Trimming removed 4 bases from V and 7 bases from J, with 10 bases in between. In germline, CDR1 is MDHEN, CDR2 SYDVKM. The CDR3 sequence is 12 residues long. As DNA, the CDR3 is TGTGCCAGCAGTTCTATTGCGGTTGGCTACACCTTC. Its protein is CASSSIAVGYTF.

The V gene is TRBV7-2, the J gene TRBJ1-1; D not certain. Germline CDR1 reads SGHTA; CDR2 reads FQGNSA. This CDR3 is 13 amino acids long. With 3 bases removed from V and 1 base from J, the gap between germline ends came to 6 bases. DNA of the CDR3: TGTGCCAGCAGCTTTGAGGCGAACACTGAAGCTTTCTTT. It translates to CASSFEANTEAFF.

The chain joins TRBV27 to TRBJ1-2, with D perhaps matching TRBD1 (5 bases). V lost 7 bases and J lost 2, with 17 bases in between. The CDR3 loop spans 15 amino acids. The germline gives CDR1 MNHEY, CDR2 SMNVEV (reference sequence). CDR3 sequence (DNA): TGTGCCAGCACTTCTCAGGGAGGAATCAACTATGGCTACACCTTC. It codes for CASTSQGGINYGYTF.

The V and J genes are TRBV19 and TRBJ1-1; 9 bases match TRBD1. This CDR3 comprises 14 residues. Germline CDR1 and CDR2: LNHDA and SQIVND (reference sequence). The V and J ends lost 11 bases and 5 bases, in that order; junction bases with no gene match: 12. This CDR3 is CASREDRGWTEAFF. The CDR3 coding sequence is TGTGCCTCACGAGAGGACAGGGGTTGGACTGAAGCTTTCTTT.

The J gene is TRBJ2-5, the V gene TRBV19, with D tentatively TRBD2 (6 bases). V lost 4 bases and J 4 bases, leaving 19 bases between the germline ends. The V gene's germline CDR1 is LNHDA and CDR2 SQIVND (reference sequence). The CDR3 runs to 16 residues. CDR3 loop: CASSKAGRRAGETQYF. The DNA for the CDR3 is TGTGCCAGTAGTAAGGCGGGGAGGAGGGCCGGAGAGACCCAGTACTTC.

As concerns this clone: The sample has other DNA sequences that encode this CDR3 too. V and J are TRBV9 and TRBJ1-6, with D tentatively TRBD1 (5 bases). The CDR3 consists of 14 residues. Germline CDR1 SGDLS, CDR2 YYNGEE. Trimming left V 0 bases short and J 7 bases short, with 8 bases between. CDR3 coding DNA: TGTGCCAGCAGCGTAGGACAGACAAATTCACCCCTCCACTTT. This encodes CASSVGQTNSPLHF.

The rearrangement joins TRBV14 to TRBJ1-2; 7 bases are shared with TRBD1. The CDR3 runs to 15 residues. V dropped 1 base and J dropped 8; count of bases not matched to a gene: 10. Germline loops: CDR1 SGHDN, CDR2 FVKESK. DNA for the CDR3: TGTGCCAGCAGCCAAGCCGGACAGGCTCTGGAGGGCTACACCTTC. It translates to CASSQAGQALEGYTF.